These 4 T cell receptor beta chains came from one sample sequenced in a study of identical twins. TCRdb processed the 5' RACE reads anew with MiXCR; each CDR3 protein has one entry. The repertoire holds under 300,000 distinct CDR3 sequences, with 5% to 7% as singletons. The same sample was also used in a study of T cells expressing NK-cell markers.

The sample comprised CD8+ T cells sorted from blood. These receptors came from a young woman in good health.

This clonotype occurred many times. This chain joins TRBV9 and TRBJ2-1, with 11 nucleotides matching TRBD2. J was trimmed by 4 bases and V by 4 bases; bases with no gene match: 4. The CDR3 contains 15 residues. Per germline, CDR1 SGDLS and CDR2 YYNGEE. The CDR3: CASSPWTSGYNEQFF. CDR3 bases: TGTGCCAGCAGCCCTTGGACTAGCGGGTACAATGAGCAGTTCTTC.

This clonotype was seen only a few times. This chain uses TRBV13 with TRBJ1-1, with 11 positions matching TRBD1. The CDR3 runs 12 residues. The V gene end was trimmed by 7 bases and the J gene end by 10 bases; junction bases not matched to a gene: 5. Germline V gene sequence: CDR1 PRHDT, CDR2 FYEKMQ (reference sequence). The CDR3 DNA sequence: TGTGCCAGCACCGGACAGGGGGCAGGAGCTTTCTTT. It specifies CASTGQGAGAFF.

This clonotype was counted a few times. The V gene is TRBV20-1, the J gene TRBJ2-5; D not resolved. Trimming left V 3 bases short and J 0 bases short, with 8 bases between. Germline V gene lookup returns CDR1 DFQATT and CDR2 SNEGSKA (reference sequence). The CDR3 runs 13 residues. CDR3 DNA: TGCAGTGCTAGGACGGGCTACCAAGAGACCCAGTACTTC. It is translated as CSARTGYQETQYF.

This clonotype was seen many times. The chain uses TRBV6-2 or TRBV6-3 and TRBJ1-2; 7 bases map to TRBD1. CDR1 MNHEY and CDR2 SVGEGT come from the germline V gene. The J segment lost 8 bases and the V segment lost 6 bases, leaving 15 bases of the junction unmatched. The CDR3 contains 15 residues. CDR3 sequence reads: CASSVNDRDHTGYTF. The CDR3 nucleotides are TGTGCCAGCAGCGTCAACGACAGGGACCATACGGGCTACACCTTC.